The 20 T cell receptor beta chains listed next were all sequenced from one sample in a study of T cell responses to AZD1222 COVID-19 vaccine. Produced via immunoSEQ multiplex PCR; TCRdb's table is partial and in-frame only. The sample carries about 110,000 clones, roughly 85% recorded once. The sequenced sample was peripheral blood, obtained 28 days after the second AZD1222 dose. These receptors were taken from an adult who received the AZD1222 COVID-19 vaccine.

The genes are TRBV19 and TRBJ1-1, with 7 bases matching TRBD1. Germline assignment: CDR1 LNHDA and CDR2 SQIVND (reference sequence). Trimming at V came to 5 bases and at J to 11 bases, leaving 17 bases not matched to a gene. The CDR3 loop spans 15 amino acids. The CDR3 DNA reads TGTGCCAGTAGTCCACCGGGACAGAGTCTTCAAAGGGCTTTCTTT. Its translation is CASSPPGQSLQRAFF.

This sequence joins TRBV28 and TRBJ1-2, with unresolved D. V lost 5 bases and J 4 bases, leaving 2 bases between the germline ends. Per germline, CDR1 MDHEN and CDR2 SYDVKM. This CDR3 is built from 10 residues. DNA for the CDR3: TGTGCCAGCAGTCGCTATGGCTACACCTTC. It encodes CASSRYGYTF.

The chain joins TRBV6-5 to TRBJ1-2; 8 bases align to TRBD1. The germline V gene encodes CDR1 MNHEY and CDR2 SVGAGI. V was pared by 5 bases and J by 4 bases, with 6 bases of the junction left unmatched. This CDR3 region has 14 residues. CDR3 DNA: TGTGCCAGCAGTACGGGACAGGCAGTCTATGGCTACACCTTC. Amino acid sequence: CASSTGQAVYGYTF.

The chain uses TRBV6-5 and TRBJ2-5; TRBD1 matches at 8 bases. The germline gives CDR1 MNHEY, CDR2 SVGAGI. The CDR3 runs to 16 residues. The V segment lost 4 bases and the J segment 5 bases; nucleotides outside the gene matches: 12. CDR3 in DNA: TGTGCCAGCAGTTTGACAGGGGCCCGAGAGGGGGAGACCCAGTACTTC. Encoded protein: CASSLTGAREGETQYF.

The V gene is TRBV6-5, the J gene TRBJ1-3, with D maybe TRBD1 (5 bases). Trimming pared 11 bases from V and 8 bases from J, leaving 16 bases between. The CDR3 runs to 12 residues. CDR1 and CDR2 (germline): MNHEY, SVGAGI. The CDR3 region has the DNA TGTGCCGCCCAGGGCTCGGGAGACACCATATATTTT. It codes for CAAQGSGDTIYF.

This clone was counted a few times. The chain carries TRBV19 and TRBJ1-6, with D uncertain. Germline CDR1 LNHDA, CDR2 SQIVND (reference sequence). Trimming left V 3 bases short and J 0 bases short, with 15 bases between. The CDR3 is 18 residues long. As DNA, the CDR3 is TGTGCCAGTAGTATCTCCAAACAGCTAACCTCCTATAATTCACCCCTCCACTTT. This gives the protein CASSISKQLTSYNSPLHF.

The sample holds one count of this clone. The V gene is TRBV30, the J gene TRBJ1-1; D is undetermined. This CDR3 comprises 13 residues. Germline CDR1 and CDR2: GTSNPN and SVGIG (reference sequence). Trimming took 3 bases from V and 1 from J, leaving 9 bases between them. The CDR3 protein is CAWRKVANTEAFF. In DNA, the CDR3 is TGTGCCTGGAGGAAAGTTGCGAACACTGAAGCTTTCTTT.

The chain is built from TRBV7-6 and TRBJ1-4; possible D gene TRBD1, 6 bases. V lost 3 bases and J lost 8, with 7 bases in between. CDR1 and CDR2 (germline): SGHVS, FNYEAQ. The CDR3 consists of 12 residues. DNA of the CDR3: TGTGCCAGCAGCTTCGACAGGGAAAAACTGTTTTTT. Protein: CASSFDREKLFF. The whole variable domain, filled in from reference TRBV7-6 and TRBJ1-4, reads GAGVSQSPRYKVTKRGQDVALRCDPISGHVSLYWYRQALGQGPEFLTYFNYEAQQDKSGLPNDRFSAERPEGSISTLTIQRTEQRDSAMYRCASSFDREKLFFGSGTQLSVL.

V is TRBV29-1 and J is TRBJ1-4; no clear D gene. This CDR3 contains 12 residues. Germline V gene sequence: CDR1 SQVTM, CDR2 ANQGSEA. V lost 5 bases to trimming and J lost 8 bases, with 12 bases between them. CDR3 sequence reads: CSVKRSGEKLFF. CDR3 bases: TGCAGCGTTAAAAGGAGTGGGGAAAAACTGTTTTTT.

Here the CDR3 reads CASSLGGYGEQFF. The CDR3 DNA is TGTGCCAGCAGTTTAGGAGGGTACGGTGAGCAGTTCTTC. J is TRBJ2-1 and V is TRBV12-3 or TRBV12-4; maybe TRBD2 (5 bases). The CDR3 is 13 amino acids. The V and J ends lost 1 base and 9 bases respectively, with 10 bases between them.

The V gene is TRBV5-1, the J gene TRBJ1-1; D gene ambiguous. Germline lookup yields CDR1 SGHRS and CDR2 YFSETQ. CDR3 size: 13 residues. Trimming took off 3 bases at V and 1 base at J, with 7 bases between the two ends. The CDR3 is CASSSDGNTEAFF. Here the CDR3 DNA reads TGCGCCAGCAGCTCGGACGGGAACACTGAAGCTTTCTTT.

The rearrangement uses TRBV19 and TRBJ2-7, with no clear D. The CDR3 length is 14 residues. V shed 5 bases and J shed 2 bases, with 13 bases lying between them. The germline CDR1 and CDR2 sequences are LNHDA and SQIVND (reference sequence). The CDR3 here is CASSLGPLTYEQYF. The CDR3 coding sequence is TGTGCCAGTAGTCTCGGCCCCCTGACCTACGAGCAGTACTTC.

The rearrangement links TRBV30 to TRBJ1-6; the D gene is possibly TRBD1 (5 bases). Germline CDR1 reads GTSNPN; CDR2 reads SVGIG (reference sequence). The CDR3 extends over 16 amino acids. V lost 2 bases, J lost 8 bases, and 19 bases lay in between. The CDR3 region is CAWSSQGLEGYSPLHF. Here the CDR3 DNA reads TGTGCCTGGAGTAGTCAGGGCTTGGAGGGATATTCACCCCTCCACTTT.

The chain has TRBV27 and TRBJ1-2, with D unclear. Germline-derived CDR1 and CDR2 are MNHEY and SMNVEV (reference sequence). This CDR3 is built from 14 residues. V lost 6 bases to trimming and J lost 2 bases, with 13 bases between them. Here the CDR3 reads CASRRTAGNYGYTF. The CDR3 coding sequence is TGTGCCAGCAGACGGACGGCGGGGAACTATGGCTACACCTTC.

The chain carries TRBV15 and TRBJ2-7; TRBD1 matches at 9 bases. The CDR3 has 15 residues. The germline V gene encodes CDR1 LNHNV and CDR2 YYDKDF (reference sequence). V lost 3 bases, J lost 4 bases, and 7 bases stayed unmatched. The CDR3 DNA reads as TGTGCCACCAGCAGGGGTGGGACAGGGATATACGAGCAGTACTTC. Encoded protein: CATSRGGTGIYEQYF.

The rearrangement links TRBV21-1 to TRBJ2-7; TRBD1 reflects the table's D call only, with no check against the DNA. TRBV21-1 is a recognized pseudogene. The CDR3 runs to 15 residues. For the CDR3, the DNA is TGTGCCAGCAGCAAAGTCCCAGGGGGCTCCTACGAGCAGTACTTC. It translates to CASSKVPGGSYEQYF.

The chain uses TRBV27 and TRBJ1-5, with TRBD1 as a possible D gene (5 bases). The CDR3 has 14 residues. In germline, CDR1 is MNHEY, CDR2 SMNVEV (reference sequence). V dropped 0 bases and J dropped 10 bases, with 13 bases sitting between them. The CDR3 spells CASSLSTEVGPQHF. CDR3 DNA: TGTGCCAGCAGTTTATCGACAGAGGTTGGACCCCAGCATTTT.

The chain uses TRBV7-8 and TRBJ2-5, with 8 nucleotides matching TRBD2. V trimming: 1 base; J trimming: 3 bases; junction bases outside the gene matches: 10. Germline V CDR1 and CDR2: SGHVS, FQNEAQ. The CDR3 has 17 residues. This CDR3 reads CASSLVVLAGVKETQYF. CDR3 coding DNA: TGTGCCAGCAGCTTAGTAGTCCTAGCGGGTGTGAAAGAGACCCAGTACTTC.

The genes are TRBV29-1 and TRBJ2-6; D not resolved. V gave up 2 bases and J gave up 3 bases, with 8 bases separating them. This CDR3 contains 14 residues. Per the germline V gene, CDR1 is SQVTM and CDR2 is ANQGSEA. The CDR3 loop is CSVELGNGANVLTF. The DNA for the CDR3 is TGCAGCGTTGAATTAGGGAATGGGGCCAACGTCCTGACTTTC.

The chain recombines TRBV6-4 with TRBJ1-2, with D possibly matching TRBD1 (5 bases). Germline V CDR1 and CDR2: MRHNA, SNTAGT. Trimming took 3 bases from V and 6 from J, leaving 17 bases between them. The length of the CDR3 is 15 residues. The CDR3, as DNA: TGTGCCAGCAGTGAGACGGGCAGGGAAATCAATGGCTACACCTTC. This encodes CASSETGREINGYTF.